This TCR beta chain was captured by sequencing in a study of early T cells in non-severe SARS-CoV-2 infection. There are many counts of this clonotype. V was shortened by 4 bases and J by 0 bases, with 16 bases between the two germline ends. CDR3 length: 17 amino acids. From germline, CDR1 is MGHDK and CDR2 SYGVNS. The library protocol tagged individual cDNA molecules with unique molecular identifiers. TCRdb re-called the 5' RACE reads with MiXCR, one entry per CDR3 protein. The sample has some 71,000 distinct CDR3 sequences; around a tenth are singletons. The sequence derives from an adult who was a healthcare worker with PCR-confirmed SARS-CoV-2 infection or an uninfected control (not recorded which). What was sequenced was whole blood. The rearrangement joins TRBV25-1 to TRBJ1-3; tentatively, D is TRBD1 (6 bases). The CDR3 DNA sequence: TGTGCCAGCAGTGGCCCGAAGGGGGAAAGCTCTGGAAACACCATATATTTT. Amino acids: CASSGPKGESSGNTIYF. Full variable domain (outside the CDR3, taken from reference TRBV25-1 and TRBJ1-3): EADIYQTPRYLVIGTGKKITLECSQTMGHDKMYWYQQDPGMELHLIHYSYGVNSTEKGDLSSESTVSRIRTEHFPLTLESARPSHTSQYLCASSGPKGESSGNTIYFGEGSWLTVV.